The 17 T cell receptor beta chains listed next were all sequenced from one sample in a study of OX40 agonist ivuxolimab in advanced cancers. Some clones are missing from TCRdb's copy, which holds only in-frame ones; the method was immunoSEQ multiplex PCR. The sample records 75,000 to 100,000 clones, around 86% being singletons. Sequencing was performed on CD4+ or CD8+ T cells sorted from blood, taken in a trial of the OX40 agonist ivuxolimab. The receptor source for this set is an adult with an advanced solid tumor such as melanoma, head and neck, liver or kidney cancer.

This CDR3 reads CASRSYSNQPQHF. CDR3 sequence (DNA): TGTGCCAGCAGGTCCTATAGCAATCAGCCCCAGCATTTT. This sequence joins TRBV6-5 and TRBJ1-5; D gene ambiguous. The germline CDR1 and CDR2 sequences are MNHEY and SVGAGI. This CDR3 is 13 amino acids long. With 6 bases removed from V and 0 bases from J, the gap between germline ends came to 6 bases.

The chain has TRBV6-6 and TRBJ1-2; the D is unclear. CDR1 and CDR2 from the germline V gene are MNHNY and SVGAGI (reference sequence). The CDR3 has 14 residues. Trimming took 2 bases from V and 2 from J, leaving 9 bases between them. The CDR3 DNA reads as TGTGCCAGCAGTTACCGGGATACCAACTATGGCTACACCTTC. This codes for CASSYRDTNYGYTF.

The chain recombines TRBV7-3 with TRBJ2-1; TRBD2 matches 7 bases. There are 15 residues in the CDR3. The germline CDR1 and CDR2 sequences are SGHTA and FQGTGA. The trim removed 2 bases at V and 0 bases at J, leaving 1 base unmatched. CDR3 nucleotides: TGTGCCAGCAGCTTACTAGCGGACTCCTACAATGAGCAGTTCTTC. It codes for CASSLLADSYNEQFF.

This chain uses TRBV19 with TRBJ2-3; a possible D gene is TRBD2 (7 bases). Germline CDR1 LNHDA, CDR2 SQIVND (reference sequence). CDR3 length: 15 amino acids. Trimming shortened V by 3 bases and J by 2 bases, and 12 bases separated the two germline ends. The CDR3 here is CASSMGGGPTDTQYF. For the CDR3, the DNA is TGTGCCAGTAGTATGGGCGGGGGCCCCACAGATACGCAGTATTTT.

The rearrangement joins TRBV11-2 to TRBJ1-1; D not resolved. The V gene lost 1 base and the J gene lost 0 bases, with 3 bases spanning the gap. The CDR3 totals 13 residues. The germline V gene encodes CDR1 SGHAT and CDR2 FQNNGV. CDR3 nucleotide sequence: TGTGCCAGCAGCTTAGCGCTGAACACTGAAGCTTTCTTT. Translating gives CASSLALNTEAFF.

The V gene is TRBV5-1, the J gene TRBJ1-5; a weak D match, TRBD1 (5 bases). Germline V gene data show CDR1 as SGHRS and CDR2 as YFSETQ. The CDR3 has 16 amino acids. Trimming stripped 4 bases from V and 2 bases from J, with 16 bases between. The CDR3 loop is CASSPAGGGGNQPQHF. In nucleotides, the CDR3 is TGCGCCAGCAGCCCCGCTGGGGGGGGAGGCAATCAGCCCCAGCATTTT.

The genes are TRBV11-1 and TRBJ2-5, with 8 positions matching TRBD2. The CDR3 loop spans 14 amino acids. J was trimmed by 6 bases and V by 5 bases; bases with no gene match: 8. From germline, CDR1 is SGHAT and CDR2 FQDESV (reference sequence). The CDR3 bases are TGTGCCAGCAGCCCGGGGGGGGCGACGAAGACCCAGTACTTC. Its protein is CASSPGGATKTQYF.

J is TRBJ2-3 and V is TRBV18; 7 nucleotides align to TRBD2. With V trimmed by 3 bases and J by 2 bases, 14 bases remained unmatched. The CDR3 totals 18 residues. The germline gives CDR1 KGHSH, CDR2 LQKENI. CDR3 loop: CASSPQMSGLFSTDTQYF. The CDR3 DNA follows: TGTGCCAGCTCACCGCAAATGTCGGGACTATTTTCCACAGATACGCAGTATTTT. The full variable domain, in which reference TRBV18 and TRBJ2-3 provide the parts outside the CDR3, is NAGVMQNPRHLVRRRGQEARLRCSPMKGHSHVYWYRQLPEEGLKFMVYLQKENIIDESGMPKERFSAEFPKEGPSILRIQQVVRGDSAAYFCASSPQMSGLFSTDTQYFGPGTRLTVL.

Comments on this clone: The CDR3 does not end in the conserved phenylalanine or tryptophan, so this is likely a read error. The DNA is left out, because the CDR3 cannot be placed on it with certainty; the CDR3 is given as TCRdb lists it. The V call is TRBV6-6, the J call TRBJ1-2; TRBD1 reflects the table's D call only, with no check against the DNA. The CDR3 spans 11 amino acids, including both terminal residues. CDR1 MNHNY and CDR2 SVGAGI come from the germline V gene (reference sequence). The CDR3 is CASRDIQGWSI.

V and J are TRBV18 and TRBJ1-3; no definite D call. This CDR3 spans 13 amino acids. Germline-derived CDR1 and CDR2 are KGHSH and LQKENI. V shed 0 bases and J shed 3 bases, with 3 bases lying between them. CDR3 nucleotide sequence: TGTGCCAGCTCACCACCCGGTGGAAACACCATATATTTT. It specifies CASSPPGGNTIYF.

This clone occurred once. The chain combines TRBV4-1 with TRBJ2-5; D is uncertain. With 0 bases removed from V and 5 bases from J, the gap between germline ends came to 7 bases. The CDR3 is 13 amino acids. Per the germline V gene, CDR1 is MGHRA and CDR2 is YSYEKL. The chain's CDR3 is CASSQDWVETQYF. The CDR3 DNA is TGCGCCAGCAGCCAAGATTGGGTGGAGACCCAGTACTTC.

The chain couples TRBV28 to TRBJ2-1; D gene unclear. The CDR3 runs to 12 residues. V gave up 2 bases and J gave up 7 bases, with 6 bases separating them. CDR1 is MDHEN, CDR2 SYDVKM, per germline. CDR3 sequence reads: CASSLGENEQFF. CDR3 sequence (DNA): TGTGCCAGCAGTTTAGGTGAAAATGAGCAGTTCTTC.

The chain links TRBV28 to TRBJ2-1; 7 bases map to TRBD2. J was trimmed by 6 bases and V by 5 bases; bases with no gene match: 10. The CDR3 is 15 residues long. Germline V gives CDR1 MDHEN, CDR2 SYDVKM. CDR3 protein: CASSSGASGSNEQFF. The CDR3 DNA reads TGTGCCAGCAGTAGTGGGGCTAGCGGAAGCAATGAGCAGTTCTTC.

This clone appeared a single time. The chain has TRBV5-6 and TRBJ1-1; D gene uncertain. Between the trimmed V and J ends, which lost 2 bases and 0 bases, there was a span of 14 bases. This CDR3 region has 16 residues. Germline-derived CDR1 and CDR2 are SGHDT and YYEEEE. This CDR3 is CASSLVPRLMNTEAFF. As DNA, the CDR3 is TGTGCCAGCAGCTTAGTACCCAGGCTGATGAACACTGAAGCTTTCTTT. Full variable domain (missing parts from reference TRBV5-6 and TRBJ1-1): DAGVTQSPTHLIKTRGQQVTLRCSPKSGHDTVSWYQQALGQGPQFIFQYYEEEERQRGNFPDRFSGHQFPNYSSELNVNALLLGDSALYLCASSLVPRLMNTEAFFGQGTRLTVV.

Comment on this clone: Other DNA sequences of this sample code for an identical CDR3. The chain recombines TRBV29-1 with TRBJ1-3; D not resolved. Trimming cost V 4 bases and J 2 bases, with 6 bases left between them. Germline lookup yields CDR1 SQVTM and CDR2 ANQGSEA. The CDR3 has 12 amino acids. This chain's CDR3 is CSVVTPGNTIYF. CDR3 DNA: TGCAGCGTTGTCACACCTGGAAACACCATATATTTT. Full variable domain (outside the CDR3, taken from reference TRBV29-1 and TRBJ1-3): SAVISQKPSRDICQRGTSLTIQCQVDSQVTMMFWYRQQPGQSLTLIATANQGSEATYESGFVIDKFPISRPNLTFSTLTVSNMSPEDSSIYLCSVVTPGNTIYFGEGSWLTVV.

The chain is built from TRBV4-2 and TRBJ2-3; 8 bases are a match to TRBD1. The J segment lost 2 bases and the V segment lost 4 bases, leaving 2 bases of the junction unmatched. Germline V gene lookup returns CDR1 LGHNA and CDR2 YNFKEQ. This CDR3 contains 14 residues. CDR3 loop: CASSRDRYTDTQYF. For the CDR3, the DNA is TGTGCCAGCAGCCGGGACAGGTACACAGATACGCAGTATTTT.

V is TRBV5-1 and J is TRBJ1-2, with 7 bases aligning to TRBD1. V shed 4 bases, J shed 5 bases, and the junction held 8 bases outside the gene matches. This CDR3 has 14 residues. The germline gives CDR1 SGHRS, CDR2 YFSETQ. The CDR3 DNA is TGCGCCAGCAGCATGGAACAGGGGACATATGGCTACACCTTC. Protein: CASSMEQGTYGYTF. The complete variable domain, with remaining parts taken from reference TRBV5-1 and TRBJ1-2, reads KAGVTQTPRYLIKTRGQQVTLSCSPISGHRSVSWYQQTPGQGLQFLFEYFSETQRNKGNFPGRFSGRQFSNSRSEMNVSTLELGDSALYLCASSMEQGTYGYTFGSGTRLTVV.